This T cell receptor (beta chain) was observed in a study of metastatic and nonmetastatic thyroid tumors. Study-wide background: Repertoires from malignant and benign thyroid patients were compared across blood and tumor or nodule tissue. Study results and caveats: Reports indicated that malignant thyroid tumors showed significantly higher TCR beta diversity than benign nodules did, in blood and tumor.

The CDR3 is made up of 15 amino acids. As originally analysed: CDR3 was compared across clinicopathological groups, and the resulting differences were used to build a distant-metastasis classifier for papillary thyroid cancer. TCRdb recomputed clones from the PCR reads via MiXCR. For this entry, the V and J calls and clone size follow TCRdb and not the study's own pipeline. The sample contains 25,000 to 35,000 clones, around 30% of which appear only once. Ahead of thyroid surgery, no patient had received treatment of any kind. As concerns this clone: What it binds is not known.

The V call is TRBV12-3 or TRBV12-4, the J call TRBJ1-1; 9 nucleotides match TRBD1. This TCR came from a female donor with papillary thyroid cancer or a benign thyroid nodule (not recorded which). Some clones in this sample may be carry-over from other donors' samples. Sequenced: blood. The CDR3 DNA follows: TGTGTCATCACCAACAGGGGGCGTCGGACCACTGAAGCTTTCTTT. Translation: CVITNRGRRTTEAFF.